The rows below give T cell receptor beta chains drawn from one sample of a study of CD8+ T cells in alopecia areata. Sequencing used immunoSEQ multiplex PCR; TCRdb keeps in-frame clones, though not all of them. The sample has about 120,000 clones, under 40% seen once. Material for sequencing was CD4+ T cells sorted from blood. The receptors were gathered from a human donor with alopecia areata. Both conserved end residues are part of each CDR3. Clone size, where shown, is once, few, many, or a class for clones that have expanded.

cdr3_aa clone_size v_call
CSARAANYGYTF . TRBV29-1
CASSSGETQYF few TRBV5-1
CASSLLRNEQFF . TRBV7-2
CASSEEPPKWSGQYF . TRBV6-1
CASSSRQGSTDTQYF few TRBV5-1
CASSRAQNTEAFF . TRBV5-4
CASSYQGTGVAEAFF . TRBV6-6
CAWSGTGELFF . TRBV30
CASSQIPTGANQPQHF few TRBV23-1
CASSVQGEYEQYF few TRBV18
CSVAHLGGTTDTQYF . TRBV29-1
CSFRDGNTEAFF . TRBV29-1
CASGLARYEQYF . TRBV27
CAGKTELSRSPLHF . TRBV30
CASSLASGPANYGYTF . TRBV5-1
CASSTYQETQYF . TRBV18
CASSSREQNTGELFF few TRBV7-2
CASSLSLAGADTQYF . TRBV5-1
CSVDWGSRDTQYF few TRBV29-1
CSAEGQGRGELFF . TRBV29-1
CASSRTGNIQYF . TRBV6-6
CASTGGGIVHTGELFF few TRBV28
CSVEGWLGGYTF . TRBV29-1
CASSSRLASSTDTQYF . TRBV7-2
CASTDRRASTDTQYF . TRBV6-1
CASSLELNQPQHF . TRBV7-6
CASSVSGDGYTF once TRBV2
CATSSQGNEQFF few TRBV15
CACTRNSGYTF . TRBV30
CAWSGTLAGEYEQYF . TRBV30
CAWIEMDNTGELFF . TRBV30
CASSPWTGENSPLHF once TRBV7-9
CASSLGHPRQDTQYF . TRBV5-4
CASSREGDSATQYF . TRBV5-1
CAWTGTVYNEQFF . TRBV30
CAWSVGPLQQYF . TRBV30
CASSVGRRETQYF few TRBV4-3
CASSLSAGAYEQYF . TRBV5-1
CASSLAGRAENIQYF . TRBV5-1
CASSNRDRGRNEQFF . TRBV7-9
CSVDSPSGANVLTF few TRBV29-1
CATARSGEAFF few TRBV10-3
CASSQTLGQPQHF few TRBV14
CASSNRALGISYTF few TRBV28
CASSLVGAKNIQYF . TRBV14
CASSPRTRIDTGELFF . TRBV27
CASSIQGAANTEAFF few TRBV19
CASGDEEAGTDTQYF . TRBV27